This paragraph reports one TCR beta chain. This sample stems from a study of blood T cell repertoires in COVID-19. Study-wide context: The study drew acute and convalescent COVID-19 samples from the United States, Italy and Spain. T cells, B-cell-depleted T cells, or PBMCs provided the cDNA or gDNA that served as material.

TCRdb's copy holds only in-frame clones and misses some; the assay was immunoSEQ multiplex PCR. Here the sample spans roughly 95,000 clones, 75% to 85% being singletons. The V gene end was trimmed by 3 bases and the J gene end by 2 bases; junction bases not matched to a gene: 10. Germline CDR1 and CDR2: SEHNR and FQNEAQ (reference sequence). There are 18 residues in the CDR3. The sequence came from a man between 60 and 75 years old with acute or convalescent COVID-19. The rearrangement joins TRBV7-9 to TRBJ2-1; TRBD2 matches at 10 bases. The sequencing sample was made of peripheral blood. CDR3 region: CASSFGAGGPTAYNEQFF. As DNA, the CDR3 is TGTGCCAGCAGCTTCGGAGCGGGAGGGCCCACCGCCTACAATGAGCAGTTCTTC.